This T cell receptor beta chain is from a study of control samples from healthy donors and cancer patients. TCRdb's table, derived via immunoSEQ multiplex PCR, lists solely in-frame clones and lacks some. The sample lists about 410,000 clones, about 93% seen once, with about 6.3% in the top ten. Material: PBMCs. The clonotype was recovered from a man aged 40-50 years with head and neck cancer.

CDR3 sequence (DNA): TGTGCCAGCAGTTGGGGGGGCTCCTACGAGCAGTACTTC. Its translation is CASSWGGSYEQYF. The genes are TRBV28 and TRBJ2-7, with TRBD2 matching 7 bases. The germline V gene encodes CDR1 MDHEN and CDR2 SYDVKM. This CDR3 has 13 residues. Germline trimming cut 4 bases from V and 0 bases from J; bases unmatched to any gene: 0.